This TCR beta chain was recorded in a study of human T cells and chemical hapten exposure. Unfractionated whole blood was the source of the extracted total RNA. The library tagged each cDNA molecule with unique molecular identifiers. A single record per CDR3 protein comes from TCRdb applying MiXCR to the 5' RACE reads. Altogether under 150,000 distinct CDR3 sequences are present, approximately 19% being singletons, with the ten largest covering 2.5% to 3.5%. Per germline, CDR1 MDHEN and CDR2 SYDVKM. V lost 4 bases, J lost 3 bases, and 12 bases lay in between. The CDR3 totals 15 residues. This chain uses TRBV28 with TRBJ2-2; D may match TRBD1 or TRBD2 (5 bases each). This receptor was obtained from a human donor in good health. The CDR3 loop reads CASSSGAMDTGELFF. For the CDR3, the DNA is TGTGCCAGCAGTTCCGGGGCGATGGACACCGGGGAGCTGTTTTTT.